Shown below are 13 T cell receptor beta chains from a single sample sequenced in a study of T cell clusters in autoimmune cytopenias. TRB rearrangements were amplified by touch-down multiplex PCR with mixed TRB-A/B primers. TCRdb re-called the multiplex PCR reads, yielding one record per CDR3 amino acid sequence without DNA. The repertoire shows about 9,500 distinct CDR3 sequences; the top ten hold just over 9%. Each sample's input was around 270 ng genomic DNA, 38,000 or so genome equivalents. Sequenced material: peripheral blood. The receptors come from a human donor with an autoimmune cytopenia or autoimmune hepatitis (not recorded which).

This chain links TRBV18 with TRBJ1-5; TCRdb returns TRBD1, unconfirmable since there is no DNA. The CDR3 runs 15 residues. CDR1 is KGHSH and CDR2 is LQKENI in the germline V gene. The CDR3 spells CASSRDRGGNQPQHF. Drawing the rest from reference TRBV18 and TRBJ1-5, the complete variable domain is NAGVMQNPRHLVRRRGQEARLRCSPMKGHSHVYWYRQLPEEGLKFMVYLQKENIIDESGMPKERFSAEFPKEGPSILRIQQVVRGDSAAYFCASSRDRGGNQPQHFGDGTRLSIL.

The J gene is TRBJ2-2, the V gene TRBV20-1. CDR1 DFQATT and CDR2 SNEGSKA come from the germline V gene (reference sequence). The CDR3 consists of 15 residues. CDR3 region: CSARYVEVLTGELFF.

This rearrangement joins TRBV15 to TRBJ2-7; the D call of TRBD1 rests on TCRdb alone, since no DNA is present to check it. There are 13 residues in the CDR3. Germline V lookup: CDR1 LNHNV, CDR2 YYDKDF (reference sequence). The CDR3 loop reads CATSVTVSYEQYF.

This clonotype ranks as medium-sized (0.01 to 0.1%) in terms of frequency. This rearrangement joins TRBV6-5 to TRBJ1-1; the TRBD1 assignment by TCRdb is unverifiable without DNA. Germline CDR1 MNHEY, CDR2 SVGAGI. The CDR3 spans 14 residues. The CDR3 sequence: CASSPNGATTEAFF.

The rearrangement links TRBV20-1 to TRBJ1-2. CDR1 and CDR2 from the germline V gene are DFQATT and SNEGSKA (reference sequence). There are 12 residues in the CDR3. CDR3 amino acids: CSAPGLNYGYTF.

The chain joins TRBV10-1 to TRBJ2-7; no DNA is available, so the TRBD1 call from TCRdb remains unchecked. The CDR3 runs to 14 residues. Germline CDR1 and CDR2: WNHNN and SYGVQD (reference sequence). The CDR3 protein is CASSDPGRGNEQYF.

This CDR3 reads CASSQVGATSDTQYF. V gene TRBV4-3 combines with J gene TRBJ2-3. This CDR3 is 15 amino acids long. Germline V CDR1 and CDR2: LGHNA, YSLEER.

Judged by frequency, this clonotype is large. V usage is TRBV13 and J usage is TRBJ1-1; there is no DNA to check the TCRdb D call of TRBD1. Germline assignment: CDR1 PRHDT and CDR2 FYEKMQ (reference sequence). The CDR3 covers 15 residues. CDR3 in amino acids: CASSFFFPLDTEAFF. The full variable domain, rest sourced from reference TRBV13 and TRBJ1-1, is AAGVIQSPRHLIKEKRETATLKCYPIPRHDTVYWYQQGPGQDPQFLISFYEKMQSDKGSIPDRFSAQQFSDYHSELNMSSLELGDSALYFCASSFFFPLDTEAFFGQGTRLTVV.

Frequency places this clonotype as medium-sized. V gene TRBV10-3 combines with J gene TRBJ2-2; TCRdb's assignment of TRBD2 cannot be checked, as there is no DNA. This CDR3 is 16 amino acids long. Germline CDR1 ENHRY, CDR2 SYGVKD. CDR3 loop: CAISESPGVAAGELFF.

This chain uses TRBV4-2 with TRBJ2-2; TCRdb outputs TRBD2, but without DNA this stays unchecked. The CDR3 spans 14 residues. Germline loops: CDR1 LGHNA, CDR2 YNFKEQ. CDR3 in amino acids: CASSQVPRAGELFF.

The J gene is TRBJ2-1, the V gene TRBV7-2. Germline loops: CDR1 SGHTA, CDR2 FQGNSA. This CDR3 has 15 residues. Here the CDR3 reads CASSLGYRGYNEQFF.

The V call is TRBV20-1, the J call TRBJ1-6; the D call from TCRdb, TRBD1, cannot be confirmed without DNA. CDR3 length: 14 amino acids. CDR1 and CDR2 from the germline V gene are DFQATT and SNEGSKA (reference sequence). The chain's CDR3 is CSAQPGGKNSPLHF.

The chain links TRBV4-3 to TRBJ2-7. Germline loops: CDR1 LGHNA, CDR2 YSLEER. This CDR3 is 14 amino acids long. CDR3 residues: CASSQETRDYEQYF.